This TCR beta chain was identified during a study of human T cells and chemical hapten exposure. Background on the study: The study patch tested 0.01% DPC on the upper back and read results at 6 days.

Each cDNA molecule in the library carried unique molecular identifiers. TCRdb fed the RACE reads into MiXCR, producing one record per CDR3 protein. The data show some 350,000 distinct CDR3 sequences, approximately 6.3% seen once. In its sample, this clonotype was seen many times. As for time point: patch test 1, 2 weeks after DPC sensitization. Sample treatment: therapeutic diphenylcyclopropenone sensitization with weekly scalp DPC. This TCR came from a young woman with alopecia areata. Some clones in this sample may be carry-over from other donors' samples. The starting material was whole blood, obtained in connection with sensitization to the hapten diphenylcyclopropenone (DPC).

The CDR3 DNA is TGTGCCAGCAATCCACAGGGTAATGTGAACACTGAAGCTTTCTTT. Translated, it gives CASNPQGNVNTEAFF. The gene calls are TRBV2 and TRBJ1-1; a possible D gene is TRBD1 (6 bases). The CDR3 totals 15 residues. CDR1 is SNHLY, CDR2 FYNNEI, per germline. V lost 7 bases, J lost 0 bases, and 15 bases lay in between.